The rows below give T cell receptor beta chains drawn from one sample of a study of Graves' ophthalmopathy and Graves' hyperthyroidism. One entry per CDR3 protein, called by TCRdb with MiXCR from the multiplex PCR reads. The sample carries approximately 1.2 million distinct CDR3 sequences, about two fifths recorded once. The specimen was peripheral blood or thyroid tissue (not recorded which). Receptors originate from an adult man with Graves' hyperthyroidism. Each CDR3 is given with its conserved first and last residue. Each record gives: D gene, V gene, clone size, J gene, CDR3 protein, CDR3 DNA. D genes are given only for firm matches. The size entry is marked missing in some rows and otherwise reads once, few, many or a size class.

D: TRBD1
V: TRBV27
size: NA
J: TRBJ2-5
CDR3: CASSPSEGQGGIGTQYF
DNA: TGTGCCAGCAGCCCTAGTGAGGGACAGGGCGGGATCGGGACCCAGTACTTC

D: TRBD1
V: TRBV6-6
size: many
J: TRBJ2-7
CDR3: CASTLTEGQGVDEQYF
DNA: TGTGCCAGCACTCTAACTGAGGGACAGGGAGTCGACGAGCAGTACTTC

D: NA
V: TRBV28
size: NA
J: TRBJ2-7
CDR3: CASSRGDRVTYEQYF
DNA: TGTGCCAGCAGCCGAGGGGACCGAGTTACCTACGAGCAGTACTTC

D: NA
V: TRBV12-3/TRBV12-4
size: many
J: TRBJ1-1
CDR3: CASSLGTLNTEAFF
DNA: TGCGCCAGCAGCTTGGGGACACTGAACACTGAAGCTTTCTTT

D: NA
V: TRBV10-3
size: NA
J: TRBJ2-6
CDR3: CAIRGEGVDSGANVLTF
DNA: TGTGCCATCAGGGGAGAAGGTGTCGATTCTGGGGCCAACGTCCTGACTTTC

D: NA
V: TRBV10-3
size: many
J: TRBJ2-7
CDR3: CAISVSGEQYF
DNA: TGTGCCATCAGCGTCAGCGGGGAGCAGTACTTC

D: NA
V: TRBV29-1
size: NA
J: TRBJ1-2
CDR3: CSVSSEDGYTF
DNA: TGCAGCGTTTCTTCGGAAGATGGCTACACCTTC

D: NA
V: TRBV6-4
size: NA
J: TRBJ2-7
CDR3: CASRYGSYEQYF
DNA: TGTGCCAGCAGGTACGGCAGCTACGAGCAGTACTTC

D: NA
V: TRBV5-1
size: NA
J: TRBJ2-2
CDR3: CASSLSGSGTGELFF
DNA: TGCGCCAGCAGCTTATCAGGGTCCGGCACCGGGGAGCTGTTTTTT

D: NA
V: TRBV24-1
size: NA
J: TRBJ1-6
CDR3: CATSGGRDRDCNSPLHF
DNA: TGTGCCACCAGTGGCGGTCGGGACCGAGATTGTAATTCACCCCTCCACTTT

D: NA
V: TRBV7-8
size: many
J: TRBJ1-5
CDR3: CASSLNTGSINQPQHF
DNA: TGTGCCAGCAGCTTAAACACCGGGAGCATCAATCAGCCCCAGCATTTT

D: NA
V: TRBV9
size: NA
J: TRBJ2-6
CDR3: CASSRLADAANVLTF
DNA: TGTGCCAGCAGCCGCTTAGCTGATGCGGCGAACGTCCTGACTTTC

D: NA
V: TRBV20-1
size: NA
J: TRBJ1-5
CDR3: CSAWRGTGQPQHF
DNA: TGCAGTGCCTGGAGGGGGACGGGCCAGCCCCAGCATTTT

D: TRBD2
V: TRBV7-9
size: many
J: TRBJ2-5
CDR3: CASSSPSGKETQYF
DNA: TGTGCCAGCAGCTCCCCTAGCGGAAAAGAGACCCAGTACTTC